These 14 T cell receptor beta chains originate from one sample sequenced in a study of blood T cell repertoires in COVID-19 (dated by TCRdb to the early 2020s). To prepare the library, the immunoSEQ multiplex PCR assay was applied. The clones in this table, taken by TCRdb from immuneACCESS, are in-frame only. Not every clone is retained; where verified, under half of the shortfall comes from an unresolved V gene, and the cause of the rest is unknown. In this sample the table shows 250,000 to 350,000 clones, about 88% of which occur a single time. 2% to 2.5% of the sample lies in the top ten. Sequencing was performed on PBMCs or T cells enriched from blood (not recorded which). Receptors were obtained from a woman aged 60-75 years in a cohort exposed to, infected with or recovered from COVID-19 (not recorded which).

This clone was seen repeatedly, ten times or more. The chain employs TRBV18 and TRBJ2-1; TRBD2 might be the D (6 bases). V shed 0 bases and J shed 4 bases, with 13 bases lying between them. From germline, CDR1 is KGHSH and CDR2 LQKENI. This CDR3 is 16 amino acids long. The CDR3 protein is CASSPPSERVYNEQFF. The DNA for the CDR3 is TGTGCCAGCTCACCACCAAGTGAGCGGGTATACAATGAGCAGTTCTTC.

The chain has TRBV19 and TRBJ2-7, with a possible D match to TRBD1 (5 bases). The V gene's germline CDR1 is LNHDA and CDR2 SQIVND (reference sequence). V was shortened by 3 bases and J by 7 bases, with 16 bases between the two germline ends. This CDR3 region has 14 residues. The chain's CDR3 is CASSMGQRRQEQYF. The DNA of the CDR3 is TGTGCCAGTAGTATGGGGCAGCGCAGGCAGGAGCAGTACTTC.

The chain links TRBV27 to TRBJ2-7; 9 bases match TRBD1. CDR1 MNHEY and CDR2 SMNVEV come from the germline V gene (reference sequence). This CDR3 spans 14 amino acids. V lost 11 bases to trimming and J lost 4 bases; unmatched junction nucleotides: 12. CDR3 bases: TGTGCCGCCCGCGGGACAGGGCTCCAATACGAGCAGTACTTC. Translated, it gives CAARGTGLQYEQYF.

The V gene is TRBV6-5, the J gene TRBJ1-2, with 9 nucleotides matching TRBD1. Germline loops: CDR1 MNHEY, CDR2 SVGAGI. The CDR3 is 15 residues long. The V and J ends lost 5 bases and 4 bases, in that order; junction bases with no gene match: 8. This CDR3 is CASSIRQGGIYGYTF. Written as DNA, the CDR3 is TGTGCCAGCAGTATCCGACAGGGGGGTATCTATGGCTACACCTTC.

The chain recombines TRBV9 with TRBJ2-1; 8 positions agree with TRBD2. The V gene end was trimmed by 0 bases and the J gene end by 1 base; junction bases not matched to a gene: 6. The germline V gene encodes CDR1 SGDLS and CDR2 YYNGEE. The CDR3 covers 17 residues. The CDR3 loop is CASSVGGSGTSYNEQFF. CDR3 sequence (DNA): TGTGCCAGCAGCGTAGGAGGTAGCGGGACTTCCTACAATGAGCAGTTCTTC.

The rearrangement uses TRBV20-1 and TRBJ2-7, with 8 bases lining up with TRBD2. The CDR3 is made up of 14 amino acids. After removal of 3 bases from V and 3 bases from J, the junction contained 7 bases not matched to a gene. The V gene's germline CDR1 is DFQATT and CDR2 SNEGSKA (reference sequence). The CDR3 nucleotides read TGCAGTGCTAGTCCGACGGGAGGGATCTACGAGCAGTACTTC. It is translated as CSASPTGGIYEQYF.

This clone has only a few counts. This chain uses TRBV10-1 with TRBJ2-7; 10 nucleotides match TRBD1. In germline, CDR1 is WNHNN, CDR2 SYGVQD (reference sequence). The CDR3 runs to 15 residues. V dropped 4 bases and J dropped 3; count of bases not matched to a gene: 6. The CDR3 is CASSVGQGVVYEQYF. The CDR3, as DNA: TGCGCCAGCAGTGTCGGACAGGGGGTTGTCTACGAGCAGTACTTC.

CDR3: CASAEREDAYNEQFF. The CDR3 DNA follows: TGTGCCAGTGCTGAGCGGGAGGACGCATACAATGAGCAGTTCTTC. This chain joins TRBV19 and TRBJ2-1; 9 nucleotides match TRBD2. V lost 8 bases, J lost 4 bases, and 9 bases stayed unmatched. This CDR3 region has 15 residues. Germline V lookup: CDR1 LNHDA, CDR2 SQIVND (reference sequence).

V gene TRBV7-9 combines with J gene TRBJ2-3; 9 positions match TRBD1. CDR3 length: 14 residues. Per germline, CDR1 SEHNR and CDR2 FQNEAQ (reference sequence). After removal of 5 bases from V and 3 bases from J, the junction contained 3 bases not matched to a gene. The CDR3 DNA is TGTGCCAGCAGCCGAGGGACAGGGACAGATACGCAGTATTTT. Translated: CASSRGTGTDTQYF.

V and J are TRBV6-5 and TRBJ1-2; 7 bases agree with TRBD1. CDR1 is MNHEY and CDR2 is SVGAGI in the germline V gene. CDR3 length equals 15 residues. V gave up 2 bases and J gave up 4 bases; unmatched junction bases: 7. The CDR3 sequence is CASSYVSGGGYGYTF. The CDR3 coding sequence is TGTGCCAGCAGTTACGTATCAGGGGGAGGCTATGGCTACACCTTC.

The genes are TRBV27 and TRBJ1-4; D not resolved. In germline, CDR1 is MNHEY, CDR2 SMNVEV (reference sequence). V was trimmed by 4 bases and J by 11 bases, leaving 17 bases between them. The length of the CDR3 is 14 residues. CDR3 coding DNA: TGTGCCAGCAGTTCGGAAAGGGAGGGTGGGAAACTGTTTTTT. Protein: CASSSEREGGKLFF.

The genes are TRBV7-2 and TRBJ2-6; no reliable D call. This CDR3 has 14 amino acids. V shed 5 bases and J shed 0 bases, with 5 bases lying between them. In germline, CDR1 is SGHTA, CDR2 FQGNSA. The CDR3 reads CASSLNSGANVLTF. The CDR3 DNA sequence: TGTGCCAGCAGCCTTAACTCTGGGGCCAACGTCCTGACTTTC.

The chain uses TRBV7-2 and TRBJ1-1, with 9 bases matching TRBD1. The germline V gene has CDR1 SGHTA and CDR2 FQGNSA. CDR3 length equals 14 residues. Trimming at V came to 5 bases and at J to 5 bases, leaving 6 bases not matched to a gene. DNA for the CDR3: TGTGCCAGCAGCCGTACAGGGGGCCGAACTGAAGCTTTCTTT. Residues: CASSRTGGRTEAFF.

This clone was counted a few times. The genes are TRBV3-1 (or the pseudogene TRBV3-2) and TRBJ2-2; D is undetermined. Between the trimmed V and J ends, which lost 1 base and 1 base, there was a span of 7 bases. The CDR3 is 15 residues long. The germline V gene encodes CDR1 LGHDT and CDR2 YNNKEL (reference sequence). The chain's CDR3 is CASSQARVNTGELFF. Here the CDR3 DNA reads TGTGCCAGCAGCCAAGCCCGGGTGAACACCGGGGAGCTGTTTTTT.